This T cell receptor beta chain was sequenced during a study of control samples from healthy donors and cancer patients. Only in-frame clones appear in the TCRdb table, and some are missing; sequencing was by immunoSEQ multiplex PCR. The repertoire consists of about 140,000 clones, with roughly 92% occurring once and the leading ten covering about 11%. The germline V and J ends were trimmed by 3 bases and 7 bases, with 15 bases remaining between them. CDR1 LGHNA and CDR2 YNFKEQ come from the germline V gene. CDR3 size: 14 residues. The V call is TRBV4-2, the J call TRBJ1-1; perhaps TRBD1 as D (6 bases). The specimen sequenced was blood. This TCR was recovered from a man aged 25 to 40 in good health. The CDR3 region is CASSHPQGHYEAFF. Written as DNA, the CDR3 is TGTGCCAGCAGCCATCCCCAGGGACACTATGAAGCTTTCTTT.